Listed below are T cell receptor beta chains from one sample, sequenced in a study of blood T cells in healthy people across ages. TCRdb independently ran MiXCR on the 5' RACE reads; one entry per CDR3 protein. The sample has some 730,000 distinct CDR3 sequences, about 20% seen once. The sequencing input was blood. Receptors were obtained from an older man in good health. The CDR3 runs from the conserved cysteine through the conserved F or W. A D gene is named only where the DNA matches it firmly. Only some rows state a clone size, as once, few, many or a class for expanded clones.

size: NA
V: TRBV5-6
J: TRBJ1-4
D: TRBD1
CDR3: CASSLIQGATNEKLFF
DNA: TGTGCCAGCAGCTTGATCCAGGGGGCGACTAATGAAAAACTGTTTTTT

size: NA
V: TRBV6-5
J: TRBJ1-6
D: NA
CDR3: CASRGEGGKRSPLHF
DNA: TGTGCCAGCAGGGGTGAAGGGGGAAAGAGGTCACCCCTCCACTTT

size: NA
V: TRBV5-1
J: TRBJ2-7
D: NA
CDR3: CASSLEPGSAYEQYF
DNA: TGCGCCAGCAGCTTGGAACCGGGATCAGCCTACGAGCAGTACTTC

size: NA
V: TRBV20-1
J: TRBJ2-1
D: TRBD2
CDR3: CSATRTRKNQVQFF
DNA: TGCAGTGCTACGAGGACTAGAAAGAACCAAGTGCAGTTCTTC

size: NA
V: TRBV5-1
J: TRBJ1-6
D: NA
CDR3: CASSLGRDNSPLHF
DNA: TGCGCCAGCAGCCTGGGACGGGATAATTCACCCCTCCACTTT

size: few
V: TRBV24-1
J: TRBJ1-1
D: NA
CDR3: CATSEGGTTEAFF
DNA: TGTGCCACCAGTGAAGGTGGAACCACTGAAGCTTTCTTT

size: NA
V: TRBV12-3/TRBV12-4
J: TRBJ1-6
D: NA
CDR3: CASSLPGRSPLHF
DNA: TGTGCCAGCAGTTTACCGGGCCGTTCACCCCTCCACTTT

size: few
V: TRBV5-1
J: TRBJ2-4
D: TRBD2
CDR3: CASSFGLAGGLAKNIQYF
DNA: TGCGCCAGTAGCTTCGGACTAGCGGGGGGGCTAGCCAAAAACATTCAGTACTTC

size: NA
V: TRBV3-1
J: TRBJ2-1
D: NA
CDR3: CASSQDGFSGVYNEQFF
DNA: TGTGCCAGCAGCCAAGATGGGTTTAGTGGGGTCTACAATGAGCAGTTCTTC

size: NA
V: TRBV10-3
J: TRBJ2-3
D: NA
CDR3: CAISESGREIFTDTQYF
DNA: TGTGCCATCAGTGAGTCGGGGCGGGAAATCTTCACAGATACGCAGTATTTT

size: NA
V: TRBV12-3/TRBV12-4
J: TRBJ2-1
D: NA
CDR3: CASSPFVHEQFF
DNA: TGTGCCAGCAGTCCCTTTGTCCATGAGCAGTTCTTC

size: NA
V: TRBV28
J: TRBJ1-1
D: TRBD1
CDR3: CASSSPGQGASNTEAFF
DNA: TGTGCCAGCAGTTCTCCCGGCCAGGGGGCCTCCAACACTGAAGCTTTCTTT

size: many
V: TRBV12-3/TRBV12-4
J: TRBJ2-1
D: TRBD2
CDR3: CASSLGLALYNEQFF
DNA: TGTGCCAGCAGTTTGGGACTAGCGCTCTACAATGAGCAGTTCTTC

size: NA
V: TRBV3-1
J: TRBJ2-4
D: NA
CDR3: CASSQESELLAKNIQYF
DNA: TGTGCCAGCAGCCAAGAGAGCGAACTTCTAGCCAAAAACATTCAGTACTTC

size: few
V: TRBV7-2
J: TRBJ2-1
D: NA
CDR3: CASSLGVEYNEQFF
DNA: TGTGCCAGCAGCTTAGGGGTTGAATACAATGAGCAGTTCTTC

size: few
V: TRBV3-1
J: TRBJ2-3
D: NA
CDR3: CASSRGSFRDLTDTQYF
DNA: TGTGCCAGCAGCCGAGGGAGTTTTCGGGACCTCACAGATACGCAGTATTTT

size: NA
V: TRBV2
J: TRBJ2-3
D: NA
CDR3: CASTPWQAATDTQYF
DNA: TGTGCCAGCACCCCCTGGCAGGCGGCCACAGATACGCAGTATTTT

size: NA
V: TRBV30
J: TRBJ1-2
D: NA
CDR3: CAWSGSEYGYTF
DNA: TGTGCCTGGAGTGGATCCGAATATGGCTACACCTTC

size: few
V: TRBV12-3/TRBV12-4
J: TRBJ1-1
D: TRBD1
CDR3: CASSSADRGRTEAFF
DNA: TGTGCCAGCAGTTCAGCGGACAGGGGGCGGACTGAAGCTTTCTTT

size: NA
V: TRBV3-1
J: TRBJ2-5
D: NA
CDR3: CASSQGSDQETQYF
DNA: TGTGCCAGCAGCCAAGGGTCAGATCAAGAGACCCAGTACTTC

size: many
V: TRBV11-2
J: TRBJ2-5
D: NA
CDR3: CASSLIAQETQYF
DNA: TGTGCCAGCAGCTTAATCGCCCAAGAGACCCAGTACTTC

size: NA
V: TRBV5-6
J: TRBJ2-2
D: TRBD2
CDR3: CASSLFSGGTGELFF
DNA: TGTGCCAGCAGCTTGTTTAGCGGGGGGACCGGGGAGCTGTTTTTT

size: NA
V: TRBV5-6
J: TRBJ2-1
D: TRBD1
CDR3: CASRPTGTGTSDEQFF
DNA: TGTGCCAGCAGACCCACCGGGACAGGGACCTCGGATGAGCAGTTCTTC

size: NA
V: TRBV20-1
J: TRBJ1-4
D: NA
CDR3: CSARDYRGLYNEKLFF
DNA: TGCAGTGCTAGAGATTATAGAGGTCTTTATAATGAAAAACTGTTTTTT

size: few
V: TRBV12-3/TRBV12-4
J: TRBJ2-1
D: NA
CDR3: CASIRDRYNEQFF
DNA: TGTGCCAGCATACGGGACCGCTACAATGAGCAGTTCTTC

size: NA
V: TRBV7-2
J: TRBJ2-3
D: NA
CDR3: CASSLFPRATDTQYF
DNA: TGTGCCAGCAGCTTGTTTCCGAGAGCCACAGATACGCAGTATTTT

size: NA
V: TRBV7-8
J: TRBJ1-1
D: NA
CDR3: CASSLRPVANTEAFF
DNA: TGTGCCAGCAGCTTACGACCCGTAGCAAACACTGAAGCTTTCTTT

size: few
V: TRBV6-6
J: TRBJ2-3
D: NA
CDR3: CASSYSTAVVGTDTQYF
DNA: TGTGCCAGCAGTTACTCCACTGCGGTAGTAGGCACAGATACGCAGTATTTT

size: NA
V: TRBV20-1
J: TRBJ2-4
D: TRBD2
CDR3: CSAGVAGDVKNIQYF
DNA: TGCAGTGCTGGGGTAGCGGGAGATGTCAAAAACATTCAGTACTTC

size: NA
V: TRBV7-2
J: TRBJ2-1
D: NA
CDR3: CASSLDAYIDEQFF
DNA: TGTGCCAGCAGCTTAGACGCCTACATCGATGAGCAGTTCTTC

size: NA
V: TRBV5-1
J: TRBJ1-1
D: TRBD1
CDR3: CASSLEQGGRPRTEAFF
DNA: TGCGCCAGCAGCTTGGAGCAGGGGGGCAGACCCAGAACTGAAGCTTTCTTT

size: NA
V: TRBV7-2
J: TRBJ2-5
D: TRBD1
CDR3: CASSVRQGGQETQYF
DNA: TGTGCCAGCAGCGTAAGACAGGGGGGGCAAGAGACCCAGTACTTC

size: NA
V: TRBV11-2
J: TRBJ2-7
D: NA
CDR3: CASEVSTVSYEQYF
DNA: TGTGCCAGCGAGGTCAGTACGGTCTCCTACGAGCAGTACTTC

size: NA
V: TRBV7-2
J: TRBJ2-4
D: NA
CDR3: CASSLRGGGQNIQYF
DNA: TGTGCCAGCAGCTTAAGGGGGGGCGGCCAAAACATTCAGTACTTC

size: few
V: TRBV18
J: TRBJ2-1
D: NA
CDR3: CASSPGQTSSYNEQFF
DNA: TGTGCCAGCTCACCAGGGCAGACAAGCTCCTACAATGAGCAGTTCTTC

size: few
V: TRBV12-3/TRBV12-4
J: TRBJ1-2
D: TRBD1
CDR3: CASSLSAGTGGISFHGYTF
DNA: TGTGCCAGCAGTTTGAGTGCCGGGACAGGGGGGATTTCTTTCCATGGCTACACCTTC

size: NA
V: TRBV7-2
J: TRBJ1-5
D: NA
CDR3: CASSPRAGRDQPQHF
DNA: TGTGCCAGCAGCCCTCGAGCGGGCAGAGATCAGCCCCAGCATTTT

size: once
V: TRBV20-1
J: TRBJ2-1
D: TRBD2
CDR3: CSAPSRGTGGPHEQFF
DNA: TGCAGTGCTCCCAGTCGGGGAACGGGGGGGCCGCATGAGCAGTTCTTC

size: NA
V: TRBV9
J: TRBJ1-1
D: NA
CDR3: CASGGSLTEASF
DNA: TGTGCCAGCGGAGGAAGTCTCACTGAAGCTTCCTTT

size: few
V: TRBV24-1
J: TRBJ1-5
D: NA
CDR3: CATSDYSQNQPQHF
DNA: TGTGCCACCAGTGATTACAGCCAGAATCAGCCCCAGCATTTT

size: NA
V: TRBV14
J: TRBJ2-1
D: TRBD2
CDR3: CASSQALGLADNGQFF
DNA: TGTGCCAGCAGCCAAGCTCTAGGACTAGCGGACAATGGGCAGTTCTTC

size: NA
V: TRBV6-2/TRBV6-3
J: TRBJ2-2
D: NA
CDR3: CASRQGQNTGELFF
DNA: TGTGCCAGCAGGCAGGGACAAAACACCGGGGAGCTGTTTTTT

size: few
V: TRBV12-3/TRBV12-4
J: TRBJ2-5
D: NA
CDR3: CASSWAPRKETQYF
DNA: TGTGCCAGCAGTTGGGCCCCAAGAAAAGAGACCCAGTACTTC

size: many
V: TRBV20-1
J: TRBJ1-4
D: TRBD1
CDR3: CSASAGQGAISEKLFF
DNA: TGCAGTGCTAGTGCGGGACAGGGTGCCATTAGTGAAAAACTGTTTTTT

size: few
V: TRBV3-1
J: TRBJ1-4
D: NA
CDR3: CASSQRGKLFF
DNA: TGTGCCAGCAGCCAAAGAGGAAAACTGTTTTTT